This T cell receptor beta chain was captured in a study of OX40 agonist ivuxolimab in advanced cancers. Overall study context: Dose-escalation subjects each had hepatocellular carcinoma, melanoma, renal cell or head and neck cancer.

Germline V lookup: CDR1 MNHNY, CDR2 SVGAGI (reference sequence). V was cut by 8 bases and J by 4 bases, with 9 bases left in between. This CDR3 spans 12 amino acids. The data were produced by immunoSEQ multiplex PCR, yet TCRdb's version contains in-frame clones alone and is incomplete. The sample records about 62,000 clones, roughly 85% being singletons. Sample: CD4+ or CD8+ T cells sorted from blood, taken in a trial of the OX40 agonist ivuxolimab. V gene TRBV6-6 combines with J gene TRBJ2-1; D might be TRBD1 or TRBD2, each matching 5 bases. The TCR sequence derives from an adult with an advanced solid tumor such as melanoma, head and neck, liver or kidney cancer. CDR3 protein: CASRDGYNEQFF. The CDR3 nucleotides are TGTGCCAGCCGGGACGGTTACAATGAGCAGTTCTTC.